This entry features one T cell receptor (beta chain) sequence. This record belongs to a study of blood T cell repertoires in COVID-19. Sequencing was performed with immunoSEQ multiplex PCR; in TCRdb, only in-frame clones are kept and a portion is missing. The table lists 130,000 to 150,000 clones, about 87% of them singletons. The CDR3 has 13 residues. CDR1 is MNHEY, CDR2 SVGEGT, per germline. With V trimmed by 5 bases and J by 9 bases, 6 bases remained unmatched. Material: peripheral blood. This sequence was found in a woman aged 45-65 years with acute or convalescent COVID-19. The rearrangement uses TRBV6-2 or TRBV6-3 and TRBJ2-1, with 8 positions matching TRBD2. The CDR3 DNA is TGTGCCAGCAGTCACGGTGGACTAGCTGAGCAGTTCTTC. This encodes CASSHGGLAEQFF.